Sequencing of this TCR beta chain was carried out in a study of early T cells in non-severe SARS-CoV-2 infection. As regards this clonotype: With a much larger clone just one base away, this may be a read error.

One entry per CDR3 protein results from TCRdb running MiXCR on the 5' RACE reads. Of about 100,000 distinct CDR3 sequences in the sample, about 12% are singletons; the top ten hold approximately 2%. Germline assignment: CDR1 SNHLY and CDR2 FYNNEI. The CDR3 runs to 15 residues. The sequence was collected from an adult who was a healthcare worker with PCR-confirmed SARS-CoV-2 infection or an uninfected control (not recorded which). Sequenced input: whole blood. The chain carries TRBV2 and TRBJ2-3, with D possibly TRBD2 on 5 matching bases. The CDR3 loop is CACRSGRAGTDTQYF. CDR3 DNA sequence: TGTGCCTGCAGGAGTGGGAGAGCGGGCACAGATACGCAGTATTTT.